This TCR beta chain was profiled in a study of T-cell memory formation after mild COVID-19. The V segment lost 3 bases and the J segment 4 bases; nucleotides outside the gene matches: 4. The germline V gene encodes CDR1 MGHRA and CDR2 YSYEKL. The CDR3 length is 15 residues. TCRdb re-called the 5' RACE reads with MiXCR, one entry per CDR3 protein. The repertoire has hundreds of thousands of distinct CDR3 sequences, around 28% of them found once; the top ten carry approximately 12%. The chain joins TRBV4-1 to TRBJ1-5; TRBD1 aligns across 9 bases. This sequence was found in an adult woman who had mild COVID-19 (a few samples of this study predate the infection). Cell type and time point are not known. The sequencing input was PBMCs or a T cell subset sorted from them (not recorded which). CDR3 protein: CASSQWTGVNQPQHF. CDR3 DNA sequence: TGCGCCAGCAGCCAGTGGACAGGGGTTAATCAGCCCCAGCATTTT.